This T cell receptor beta chain was recovered during a study of T cells after yellow fever vaccination. Study-level findings and limits: By day 5 rather than day 15, the secondary response had peaked, though it was weaker.

TCRdb re-called the 5' RACE reads through MiXCR, storing one row per CDR3 protein. The sample shows over 200,000 distinct CDR3 sequences, about 7% of them seen only once. This clonotype was counted ten times or more. The antigen is not known. The V segment lost 1 base and the J segment 7 bases; nucleotides outside the gene matches: 10. Germline CDR1 reads LGHNA; CDR2 reads YNFKEQ. This CDR3 contains 17 residues. This chain links TRBV4-2 with TRBJ2-1; TRBD2 agrees at 10 bases. Source: CD4+ T cells sorted from PBMCs, taken on the day of the yellow fever booster vaccination. The clonotype comes from a man aged 25-45 years who received the YFV17D yellow fever vaccine. CDR3 sequence: CASSQGVLAGVLNEQFF. The CDR3 nucleotides are TGTGCCAGCAGCCAAGGTGTCCTAGCGGGAGTCCTAAATGAGCAGTTCTTC.